The 25 T cell receptor beta chains given below trace back to one sample, sequenced in a study of T cells in Graves' hyperthyroidism and ophthalmopathy. What was amplified from RNA transcripts were TCR beta CDR3 regions. First-round RT-PCR targeting the TCR CDR3 was performed with the HTBI primer set. TCRdb independently ran MiXCR on the multiplex PCR reads; one entry per CDR3 protein. The top ten clones hold roughly 45% of a sample with roughly 500,000 distinct CDR3 sequences, approximately 49% of them seen once. Sequenced sample: peripheral blood or thyroid tissue (not recorded which). These TCRs come from an adult woman with Graves' disease, either hyperthyroidism or ophthalmopathy (not recorded which).

This chain uses TRBV29-1 with TRBJ2-7; 9 nucleotides agree with TRBD1. Unmatched junction bases numbered 9, after V lost 5 bases and J lost 4 bases. CDR3 length equals 14 residues. Per germline, CDR1 SQVTM and CDR2 ANQGSEA. CDR3 loop: CSVQTGGTVYEQYF. DNA of the CDR3: TGCAGCGTTCAGACAGGGGGAACAGTGTACGAGCAGTACTTC.

This clonotype came up many times. This rearrangement joins TRBV15 to TRBJ1-1, with D possibly being TRBD1 (5 bases). Germline CDR1 LNHNV, CDR2 YYDKDF (reference sequence). This CDR3 has 15 residues. Trimming took off 0 bases at V and 0 bases at J, with 8 bases between the two ends. CDR3 in amino acids: CATSRDRTLNTEAFF. CDR3 DNA sequence: TGTGCCACCAGCAGAGATCGGACACTGAACACTGAAGCTTTCTTT. The full variable domain, in which reference TRBV15 and TRBJ1-1 provide the parts outside the CDR3, is DAMVIQNPRYQVTQFGKPVTLSCSQTLNHNVMYWYQQKSSQAPKLLFHYYDKDFNNEADTPDNFQSRRPNTSFCFLDIRSPGLGDTAMYLCATSRDRTLNTEAFFGQGTRLTVV.

This chain joins TRBV20-1 and TRBJ1-5, with TRBD1 matching over 7 bases. The V gene's germline CDR1 is DFQATT and CDR2 SNEGSKA (reference sequence). The CDR3 sequence is 13 residues long. V lost 6 bases to trimming and J lost 4 bases; unmatched junction nucleotides: 6. The CDR3 here is CSARGTVNQPQHF. CDR3 coding DNA: TGCAGTGCCCGCGGGACAGTAAATCAGCCCCAGCATTTT.

In this sample, this clonotype turned up many times. The CDR3 DNA reads as TGTGCCAGCAGTGAAGCGAGGACTAGCGGACGTAACTACGAGCAGTACTTC. It yields the protein CASSEARTSGRNYEQYF. V is TRBV2 and J is TRBJ2-7; 10 bases fit TRBD2. The CDR3 sequence is 17 residues long. From germline, CDR1 is SNHLY and CDR2 FYNNEI. The V gene end was trimmed by 0 bases and the J gene end by 3 bases; junction bases not matched to a gene: 8.

On this clonotype itself: One end of the junction does not line up with germline, which may come from a read error. V usage is TRBV7-6 and J usage is TRBJ2-7, with TRBD1 matching 7 bases. This CDR3 is 15 amino acids long. Germline V lookup: CDR1 SGHVS, CDR2 FNYEAQ. This CDR3 reads CASSPTPDRDGEQYF. The DNA of the CDR3 is TGCGCCAGCAGCCCTACTCCCGACAGGGATGGCGAGCAGTACTTC.

This clonotype was seen a few times. This rearrangement joins TRBV29-1 to TRBJ1-2, with D unresolved. The CDR3 has 12 amino acids. CDR1 and CDR2 (germline): SQVTM, ANQGSEA. Trimming stripped 4 bases from V and 4 bases from J, with 10 bases between. Written as DNA, the CDR3 is TGCAGCGTTGGTGGCAGCATCTATGGCTACACCTTC. Translating it yields CSVGGSIYGYTF.

The DNA for the CDR3 is TGCGCCAGCAGTGAGGGGGACAGGGCGAACGAGCAGTACTTC. It encodes CASSEGDRANEQYF. The genes are TRBV29-1 and TRBJ1-2; TRBD1 agrees at 9 bases. The better agreement between TRBJ2-7 and the DNA end casts doubt on the J call. The CDR3 loop spans 14 amino acids. The germline gives CDR1 SQVTM, CDR2 ANQGSEA.

The genes are TRBV28 and TRBJ2-7; possible D gene TRBD1, 5 bases. V dropped 3 bases and J dropped 6 bases, with 15 bases sitting between them. The CDR3 has 14 residues. Germline V gene sequence: CDR1 MDHEN, CDR2 SYDVKM. In nucleotides, the CDR3 is TGTGCCAGCAGTTTGCCCAGGGAAACGTCCGAGCAGTACTTC. Amino acid sequence: CASSLPRETSEQYF.

This clonotype was seen more than once but under ten times. The chain has TRBV28 and TRBJ1-2; D gene unclear. Looked up from germline, CDR1 is MDHEN and CDR2 is SYDVKM. The CDR3 runs 15 residues. Between the trimmed V and J ends, which lost 5 bases and 5 bases, there was a span of 18 bases. CDR3 bases: TGTGCCAGCAGTCCTCCCGCCGACGGTTATTATGGCTACACCTTC. It encodes CASSPPADGYYGYTF.

This clonotype has more than one count but fewer than ten. This chain connects TRBV7-9 to TRBJ2-5; no definite D call. The CDR3 is 13 residues long. The germline CDR1 and CDR2 sequences are SEHNR and FQNEAQ (reference sequence). V lost 2 bases and J lost 5, with 9 bases in between. CDR3 sequence reads: CASSLTPRETQYF. CDR3 nucleotides: TGTGCCAGCAGCTTAACTCCGAGGGAGACCCAGTACTTC.

This clonotype has more than one count but fewer than ten. This rearrangement joins TRBV29-1 to TRBJ2-5, with D tentatively TRBD1 or TRBD2 (6 bases each). V lost 4 bases and J 5 bases, leaving 14 bases between the germline ends. Germline V gene lookup returns CDR1 SQVTM and CDR2 ANQGSEA. The CDR3 is made up of 13 amino acids. This chain's CDR3 is CSVGPGGGETQYF. Written as DNA, the CDR3 is TGCAGCGTTGGACCCGGGGGCGGGGAGACCCAGTACTTC.

This clonotype has a count of ten or more. This chain joins TRBV10-3 and TRBJ2-2; no reliable D call. The CDR3 totals 11 residues. From germline, CDR1 is ENHRY and CDR2 SYGVKD. V gave up 3 bases and J gave up 10 bases, with 6 bases separating them. The CDR3 region has the DNA TGTGCCATCAGTGATGGAGTGGAGCTGTTTTTT. Its protein is CAISDGVELFF.

The sample holds many counts of this clonotype. CDR3 residues: CASSWAGVVGYTF. The CDR3 DNA reads as TGTGCCAGCAGTTGGGCAGGGGTCGTTGGCTACACCTTC. This chain connects TRBV6-6 to TRBJ1-2; a possible D gene is TRBD1 (6 bases). Germline V CDR1 and CDR2: MNHNY, SVGAGI (reference sequence). CDR3 length: 13 amino acids. The ends were cut back, 4 bases at V and 7 bases at J, with 13 bases in the middle.

The gene calls are TRBV12-3 or TRBV12-4 and TRBJ2-5; TRBD1 matches 8 bases. The CDR3 is made up of 14 amino acids. J was trimmed by 5 bases and V by 6 bases; bases with no gene match: 8. For the CDR3, the DNA is TGTGCCAGCAGAAACGGGACAGGTTACGAGACCCAGTACTTC. Protein product: CASRNGTGYETQYF.

The rearrangement links TRBV10-3 to TRBJ2-5; the D gene is possibly TRBD2 (6 bases). Trimming removed 10 bases at V and 3 bases at J, with 18 bases between. This CDR3 comprises 14 residues. Germline CDR1 and CDR2: ENHRY and SYGVKD. The CDR3 region is CATGVVADKETQYF. CDR3 coding DNA: TGTGCCACGGGGGTCGTAGCGGATAAAGAGACCCAGTACTTC.

A few counts support this clonotype. J is TRBJ1-1 and V is TRBV19; D is undetermined. Germline-derived CDR1 and CDR2 are LNHDA and SQIVND (reference sequence). This CDR3 is built from 12 residues. V lost 4 bases and J 7 bases, leaving 10 bases between the germline ends. This CDR3 is CASSTVGNEAFF. Written as DNA, the CDR3 is TGTGCCAGTAGTACGGTGGGCAATGAAGCTTTCTTT. Supplemented by reference TRBV19 and TRBJ1-1, the full variable domain reads DGGITQSPKYLFRKEGQNVTLSCEQNLNHDAMYWYRQDPGQGLRLIYYSQIVNDFQKGDIAEGYSVSREKKESFPLTVTSAQKNPTAFYLCASSTVGNEAFFGQGTRLTVV.

This clonotype was counted ten times or more. The chain links TRBV11-2 to TRBJ1-2; D is unclear. V lost 0 bases to trimming and J lost 8 bases, with 10 bases between them. Germline loops: CDR1 SGHAT, CDR2 FQNNGV. This CDR3 comprises 13 residues. CDR3 loop: CASSLERVEGYTF. Written as DNA, the CDR3 is TGTGCCAGCAGCTTAGAACGGGTCGAGGGCTACACCTTC.

With respect to this clonotype: An end of the junction differs from the germline gene, which may be a read error. V usage is TRBV7-9 and J usage is TRBJ1-6; 7 positions agree with TRBD1. The CDR3 runs 14 residues. Per germline, CDR1 SEHNR and CDR2 FQNEAQ (reference sequence). In nucleotides, the CDR3 is TGTGCCAGCAGCCGTGACAGGGTTAATTCACCCGTCCACTTT. It encodes CASSRDRVNSPVHF.

There are many counts of this clonotype. The chain carries TRBV7-9 and TRBJ1-1; D is unclear. The CDR3 has 14 residues. In germline, CDR1 is SEHNR, CDR2 FQNEAQ (reference sequence). Trimming pared 1 base from V and 4 bases from J, leaving 10 bases between. The CDR3 loop is CASSLGVEGTEAFF. The CDR3, as DNA: TGTGCCAGCAGCTTAGGGGTGGAGGGCACTGAAGCTTTCTTT.

In DNA form, the CDR3 reads TGTGCCCCACCCGCGATAGCGGCCCTCCAAGAGACCCAGTACTTC. This encodes CAPPAIAALQETQYF. V usage is TRBV2 and J usage is TRBJ2-5; weak D call: TRBD2 (6 bases). Germline V gene lookup returns CDR1 SNHLY and CDR2 FYNNEI. With 11 bases removed from V and 1 base from J, the gap between germline ends came to 20 bases. The length of the CDR3 is 15 residues. Based on the CDR3 plus reference TRBV2 and TRBJ2-5, the full variable domain is EPEVTQTPSHQVTQMGQEVILRCVPISNHLYFYWYRQILGQKVEFLVSFYNNEISEKSEIFDDQFSVERPDGSNFTLKIRSTKLEDSAMYFCAPPAIAALQETQYFGPGTRLLVL.

This clonotype was seen repeatedly, ten times or more. The genes are TRBV5-1 and TRBJ1-1, with D maybe TRBD1 (5 bases). The CDR3 contains 13 residues. The V end was cut by 3 bases, the J end by 5 bases, with 11 bases between. Germline loops: CDR1 SGHRS, CDR2 YFSETQ. The CDR3 region is CASSSQGQTEAFF. The CDR3 region has the DNA TGCGCCAGCAGCTCCCAGGGTCAAACTGAAGCTTTCTTT. Full variable domain (outside the CDR3, taken from reference TRBV5-1 and TRBJ1-1): KAGVTQTPRYLIKTRGQQVTLSCSPISGHRSVSWYQQTPGQGLQFLFEYFSETQRNKGNFPGRFSGRQFSNSRSEMNVSTLELGDSALYLCASSSQGQTEAFFGQGTRLTVV.

This sequence joins TRBV2 and TRBJ2-7; D gene unclear. The J call is doubtful: the DNA matches TRBJ2-1 better. CDR3 length equals 11 residues. Germline V gene data show CDR1 as SNHLY and CDR2 as FYNNEI. CDR3: CASRAGVAQFF. CDR3 in DNA: TGTGCCAGCAGAGCCGGCGTCGCGCAGTTCTTC.

The sample holds many counts of this clonotype. This rearrangement joins TRBV5-1 to TRBJ2-7, with D perhaps TRBD1 (6 bases). This CDR3 is built from 13 residues. CDR1 SGHRS and CDR2 YFSETQ come from the germline V gene. The germline V and J ends were trimmed by 0 bases and 2 bases, with 6 bases remaining between them. The CDR3: CASSLDRAYEQYF. The CDR3 DNA follows: TGCGCCAGCAGCTTGGACAGGGCCTACGAGCAGTACTTC.

The chain links TRBV3-1 to TRBJ1-4, with D maybe TRBD1 (5 bases). The CDR3 length is 14 residues. The germline V gene encodes CDR1 LGHDT and CDR2 YNNKEL (reference sequence). Trimming removed 0 bases at V and 7 bases at J, with 9 bases between. CDR3 coding DNA: TGTGCCAGCAGCCAAGAATCAGGGAGTGAAAAACTGTTTTTT. As protein: CASSQESGSEKLFF.

This rearrangement joins TRBV7-8 to TRBJ2-7; TRBD1 or TRBD2 may be the D gene (5 bases each). CDR1 SGHVS and CDR2 FQNEAQ come from the germline V gene. The CDR3 totals 12 residues. V dropped 8 bases and J dropped 2 bases, with 10 bases sitting between them. The CDR3 nucleotides are TGTGCCAGCCGGGGACGGCCCTACGAGCAGTACTTC. It yields the protein CASRGRPYEQYF.